These T cell receptor beta chains were read from a single sample in a study of T cells in narcolepsy. Method: immunoSEQ multiplex PCR; TCRdb's copy keeps in-frame clones and lacks some. Of some 30,000 clones in the sample, approximately 80% were seen once. Sequencing was carried out using memory (CD45RA-) CD4+ T cells from blood. Receptor source: a human donor in good health. Each CDR3 is given with its conserved first and last residue. A D gene is named only where the DNA matches it firmly. The size of a clone is reported for some rows only, either as once, few or many, or as a class for expanded clones.

>TRBJ2-5|TRBV5-4|NA|NA
CASRPRGATETQYF
TGTGCCAGCAGACCGAGGGGGGCTACAGAGACCCAGTACTTC
>TRBJ1-2|TRBV5-4|NA|NA
CASNDQIGVPGGYTF
TGTGCCAGCAACGATCAGATAGGGGTCCCCGGTGGCTACACCTTC
>TRBJ2-4|TRBV20-1|NA|NA
CSARENIQYF
TGCAGTGCTAGGGAAAACATTCAGTACTTC
>TRBJ1-2|TRBV30|NA|NA
CACHPGAEVGGYTF
TGTGCCTGCCACCCGGGAGCGGAGGTGGGCGGCTACACCTTC
>TRBJ1-2|TRBV6-1|few|NA
CASSRSETVFGYTF
TGTGCCAGCAGCCGATCTGAGACAGTTTTCGGCTACACCTTC
>TRBJ2-5|TRBV27|NA|TRBD2
CASRRTSGQETQYF
TGTGCCAGCCGACGGACTAGCGGACAAGAGACCCAGTACTTC
>TRBJ2-7|TRBV10-3|NA|NA
CAIRGEKGRVAAGYEQYF
TGTGCCATCAGGGGGGAGAAGGGAAGGGTAGCGGCAGGCTACGAGCAGTACTTC
>TRBJ2-1|TRBV29-1|NA|NA
CSTGLSGNEQFF
TGCAGCACTGGATTAAGCGGCAATGAGCAGTTCTTC
>TRBJ2-7|TRBV28|NA|NA
CASSLSLGTAYEQYF
TGTGCCAGCAGTTTATCCCTGGGTACAGCCTACGAGCAGTACTTC
>TRBJ2-1|TRBV6-1|NA|NA
CASSPGAFSYNEQFF
TGTGCCAGCAGTCCAGGGGCCTTCTCCTACAATGAGCAGTTCTTC
>TRBJ1-1|TRBV7-9|NA|NA
CASSLSRVNTEAFF
TGTGCCAGCAGTCTAAGCCGGGTGAACACTGAAGCTTTCTTT
>TRBJ1-6|TRBV9|few|NA
CASSTRVGDLLHF
TGTGCCAGCAGCACCCGGGTCGGGGATCTCCTCCACTTT
>TRBJ1-2|TRBV6-5|once|TRBD1
CASWDSQANYGYTF
TGTGCCAGTTGGGACAGTCAAGCTAACTATGGCTACACCTTC
>TRBJ2-7|TRBV10-2|NA|TRBD2
CASSERGTSRVKQYF
TGCGCCAGCAGTGAGAGGGGGACTAGCCGGGTGAAGCAGTACTTC
>TRBJ1-5|TRBV7-2|NA|NA
CASSQGAGGNQPQHF
TGTGCCAGCAGCCAAGGGGCCGGGGGCAATCAGCCCCAGCATTTT
>TRBJ2-1|TRBV7-3|NA|NA
CASSRLAQTRGNEQFF
TGTGCCAGCAGTCGCCTCGCCCAGACAAGGGGCAATGAGCAGTTCTTC
>TRBJ1-1|TRBV4-2|few|NA
CASSNQGLGGNTEAFF
TGTGCCAGCAGCAACCAAGGTCTCGGAGGGAACACTGAAGCTTTCTTT
>TRBJ2-2|TRBV4-2|NA|NA
CASSQASRELFF
TGTGCCAGCAGCCAAGCCTCCAGGGAGCTGTTTTTT
>TRBJ1-1|TRBV6-1|NA|NA
CASSEDRVTEAFF
TGTGCCAGCAGTGAAGACAGGGTTACTGAAGCTTTCTTT
>TRBJ2-1|TRBV5-1|NA|TRBD1
CASSLEARTGVSYNEQFF
TGCGCCAGCAGCTTGGAGGCGCGGACAGGGGTTTCCTACAATGAGCAGTTCTTC
>TRBJ1-6|TRBV9|NA|NA
CASSVRGNSPLHF
TGTGCCAGCAGCGTAAGGGGAAATTCACCCCTCCACTTT
>TRBJ1-1|TRBV5-6|NA|TRBD1
CASSPGTENTEAFF
TGTGCCAGCAGCCCCGGGACAGAGAACACTGAAGCTTTCTTT
>TRBJ1-1|TRBV19|NA|TRBD1
CASSIGKGQGVPAFF
TGTGCCAGTAGTATAGGGAAGGGACAGGGGGTCCCGGCTTTCTTT
>TRBJ2-1|TRBV5-1|NA|TRBD2
CASSPRASGSIEQFF
TGCGCCAGCAGCCCCCGGGCTAGCGGGAGCATTGAGCAGTTCTTC
>TRBJ2-1|TRBV5-5|once|NA
CASSLLALAYYNEQFF
TGTGCCAGCAGCTTATTAGCCCTAGCGTACTACAATGAGCAGTTCTTC
>TRBJ1-2|TRBV7-9|NA|NA
CASSSTQDGGYTF
TGTGCCAGCAGCTCAACTCAGGACGGTGGCTACACCTTC
>TRBJ1-2|TRBV27|NA|NA
CASSPKVGLNYGYTF
TGTGCCAGCAGCCCCAAAGTCGGACTAAACTATGGCTACACCTTC
>TRBJ2-1|TRBV20-1|NA|NA
CSASRVNEQFF
TGCAGTGCTAGTAGGGTTAATGAGCAGTTCTTC
>TRBJ1-4|TRBV29-1|NA|TRBD1
CSAIQGVSNEKLFF
TGCAGCGCTATCCAGGGGGTATCTAATGAAAAACTGTTTTTT
>TRBJ1-2|TRBV15|once|NA
CATRMRGSGPLLGYTF
TGTGCCACCAGGATGAGGGGGTCAGGGCCTCTATTGGGCTACACCTTC
>TRBJ1-5|TRBV5-8|NA|NA
CASSLIGLWDSNQPQHF
TGTGCCAGCAGCTTGATTGGGTTGTGGGATAGCAATCAGCCCCAGCATTTT
>TRBJ2-7|TRBV21-1|few|NA
CASSTQQGSYHEQYF
TGTGCCAGCAGCACCCAACAGGGAAGCTACCACGAGCAGTACTTC
>TRBJ2-2|TRBV19|NA|TRBD1
CASISGTANTGELFF
TGTGCCAGTATCTCGGGGACAGCGAACACCGGGGAGCTGTTTTTT
>TRBJ2-1|TRBV5-1|NA|TRBD2
CASSLEGSGEQFF
TGCGCCAGCAGCTTGGAGGGTAGCGGGGAGCAGTTCTTC
>TRBJ1-2|TRBV9|NA|NA
CASSKGGQPNYGYTF
TGTGCCAGCAGCAAGGGGGGGCAACCCAACTATGGCTACACCTTC
>TRBJ2-4|TRBV7-3|few|NA
CASSPRHAENIQYF
TGTGCCAGCAGCCCCCGGCACGCAGAAAACATTCAGTACTTC
>TRBJ2-1|TRBV6-6|NA|TRBD2
CASSSFAGVPREQFF
TGTGCCAGCAGTTCCTTTGCGGGGGTCCCCCGAGAGCAGTTCTTC
>TRBJ1-5|TRBV28|NA|NA
CASSLGVQPQHF
TGTGCCAGCAGTTTGGGGGTGCAGCCCCAGCATTTT
>TRBJ2-6|TRBV28|NA|NA
CASSRAFSGANVLTF
TGTGCCAGCAGTAGGGCCTTCTCTGGGGCCAACGTCCTGACTTTC
>TRBJ2-2|TRBV5-1|NA|TRBD2
CASSWPRGGENTGELFF
TGCGCCAGCAGCTGGCCCCGGGGAGGGGAGAACACCGGGGAGCTGTTTTTT
>TRBJ1-6|TRBV19|NA|TRBD1
CASSMWQGDSPLHF
TGTGCCAGTAGTATGTGGCAGGGGGATTCACCCCTCCACTTT
>TRBJ1-1|TRBV9|NA|TRBD1
CASSEQGAGTEAFF
TGTGCCAGCAGCGAACAGGGGGCTGGGACTGAAGCTTTCTTT
>TRBJ2-7|TRBV7-9|NA|NA
CASSSLVSGYEQYF
TGTGCCAGCAGCTCGTTAGTAAGCGGATACGAGCAGTACTTC
>TRBJ2-3|TRBV4-1|NA|TRBD2
CASSQSGLAGTDTQYF
TGCGCCAGCAGCCAATCGGGACTAGCGGGCACAGATACGCAGTATTTT
>TRBJ2-1|TRBV7-8|NA|TRBD1
CASSLFGTGYNEQFF
TGTGCCAGCAGCTTATTCGGGACAGGGTACAATGAGCAGTTCTTC
>TRBJ2-7|TRBV10-2|NA|TRBD2
CASSITTGGPSYEQYF
TGCGCCAGCAGTATCACTACGGGAGGGCCGTCCTACGAGCAGTACTTC
>TRBJ2-3|TRBV9|NA|TRBD2
CASSVGGGGATRDTQYF
TGTGCCAGCAGCGTAGGTGGCGGGGGGGCCACCAGAGATACGCAGTATTTT
>TRBJ2-2|TRBV7-3|few|TRBD2
CASSLNPLAADTGELFF
TGTGCCAGCAGCTTAAACCCCCTAGCGGCGGACACCGGGGAGCTGTTTTTT
>TRBJ2-2|TRBV5-4|NA|NA
CASSLAGRSNTGELFF
TGTGCCAGCAGCTTGGCCGGGCGGTCGAACACCGGGGAGCTGTTTTTT
>TRBJ2-7|TRBV2|few|TRBD1
CASSGTGGYEQYF
TGTGCCAGCAGTGGAACAGGGGGATACGAGCAGTACTTC
>TRBJ1-5|TRBV10-1|once|NA
CASSEGGNQPQHF
TGCGCCAGCAGTGAAGGGGGGAATCAGCCCCAGCATTTT
>TRBJ2-3|TRBV13|NA|TRBD2
CASSSSNRGRTDTQYF
TGTGCCAGCAGCTCTTCCAATCGCGGGAGAACAGATACGCAGTATTTT
>TRBJ1-2|TRBV7-2|NA|NA
CASSPGGINYGYTF
TGTGCCAGCAGCCCTGGGGGGATTAACTATGGCTACACCTTC
>TRBJ2-2|TRBV7-9|NA|TRBD1
CASSNRDSLQRELFF
TGTGCCAGCAGCAACCGGGACAGTCTACAGCGGGAGCTGTTTTTT
>TRBJ2-2|TRBV5-6|NA|TRBD2
CASSLGPGGTGELFF
TGTGCCAGCAGCCTAGGACCCGGGGGGACCGGGGAGCTGTTTTTT